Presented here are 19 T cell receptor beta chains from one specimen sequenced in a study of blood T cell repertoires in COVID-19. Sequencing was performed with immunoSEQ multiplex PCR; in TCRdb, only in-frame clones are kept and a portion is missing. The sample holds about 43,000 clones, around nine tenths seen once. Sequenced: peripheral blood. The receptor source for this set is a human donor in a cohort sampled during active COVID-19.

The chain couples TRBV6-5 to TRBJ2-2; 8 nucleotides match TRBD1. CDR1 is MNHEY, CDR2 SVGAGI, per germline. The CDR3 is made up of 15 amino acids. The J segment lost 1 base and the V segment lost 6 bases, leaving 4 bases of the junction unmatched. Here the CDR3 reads CASSLGTGNTGELFF. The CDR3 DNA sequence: TGTGCCAGCAGCCTAGGGACAGGGAACACCGGGGAGCTGTTTTTT.

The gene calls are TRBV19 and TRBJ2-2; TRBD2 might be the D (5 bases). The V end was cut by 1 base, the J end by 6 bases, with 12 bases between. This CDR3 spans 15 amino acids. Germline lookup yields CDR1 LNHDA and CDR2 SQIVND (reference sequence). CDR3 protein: CASSIALGFAGELFF. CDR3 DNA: TGTGCCAGTAGTATAGCACTAGGATTCGCCGGGGAGCTGTTTTTT.

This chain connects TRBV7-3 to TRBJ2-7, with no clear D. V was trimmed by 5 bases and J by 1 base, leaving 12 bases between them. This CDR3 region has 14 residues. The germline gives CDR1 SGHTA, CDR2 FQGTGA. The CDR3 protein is CASSPGLLSYEQYF. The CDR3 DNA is TGTGCCAGCAGCCCAGGTTTATTGTCCTACGAGCAGTACTTC.

As DNA, the CDR3 is TGTGCCAGCAGCGTCGGGGGGACTGAAGCTTTCTTT. Its translation: CASSVGGTEAFF. The V gene is TRBV9, the J gene TRBJ1-1, with D maybe TRBD1 (5 bases). The V end lost 2 bases, the J end lost 5 bases, and 7 bases lay between the germline ends. Germline V gives CDR1 SGDLS, CDR2 YYNGEE. The CDR3 spans 12 residues. Combining the CDR3 with reference TRBV9 and TRBJ1-1 gives the whole variable domain DSGVTQTPKHLITATGQRVTLRCSPRSGDLSVYWYQQSLDQGLQFLIQYYNGEERAKGNILERFSAQQFPDLHSELNLSSLELGDSALYFCASSVGGTEAFFGQGTRLTVV.

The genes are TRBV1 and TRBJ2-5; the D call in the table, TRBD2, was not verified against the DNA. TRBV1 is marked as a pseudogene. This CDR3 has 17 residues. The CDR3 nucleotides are TGCACCAGCAGCCACGCGAGGGCTAGCCGGAACCAAGAGACCCAGTACTTC. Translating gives CTSSHARASRNQETQYF.

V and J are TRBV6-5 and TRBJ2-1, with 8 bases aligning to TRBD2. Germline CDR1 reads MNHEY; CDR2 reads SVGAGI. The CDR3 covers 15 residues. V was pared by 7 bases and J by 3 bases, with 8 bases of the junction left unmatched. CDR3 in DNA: TGTGCCAGCATCCCGATTAGCGGGGTCTACAATGAGCAGTTCTTC. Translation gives CASIPISGVYNEQFF.

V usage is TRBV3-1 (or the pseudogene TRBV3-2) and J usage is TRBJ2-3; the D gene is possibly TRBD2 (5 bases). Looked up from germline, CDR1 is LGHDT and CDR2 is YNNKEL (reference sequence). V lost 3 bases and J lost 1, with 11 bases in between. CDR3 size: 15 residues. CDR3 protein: CASSHLRGRTDTQYF. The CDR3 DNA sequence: TGTGCCAGCAGCCACTTACGGGGTCGCACAGATACGCAGTATTTT.

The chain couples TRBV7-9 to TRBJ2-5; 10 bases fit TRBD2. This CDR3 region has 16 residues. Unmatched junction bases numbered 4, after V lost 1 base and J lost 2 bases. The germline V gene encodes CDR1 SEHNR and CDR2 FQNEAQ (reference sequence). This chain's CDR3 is CASSLGLAGHQETQYF. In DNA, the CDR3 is TGTGCCAGCAGCTTAGGACTAGCGGGCCATCAAGAGACCCAGTACTTC.

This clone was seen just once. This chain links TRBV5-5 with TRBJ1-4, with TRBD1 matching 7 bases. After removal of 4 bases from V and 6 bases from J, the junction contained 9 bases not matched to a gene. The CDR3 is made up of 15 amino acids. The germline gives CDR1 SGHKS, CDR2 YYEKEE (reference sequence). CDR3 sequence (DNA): TGTGCCAGCAGCCTAGGGCACAGGGGAGATGAAAAACTGTTTTTT. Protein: CASSLGHRGDEKLFF.

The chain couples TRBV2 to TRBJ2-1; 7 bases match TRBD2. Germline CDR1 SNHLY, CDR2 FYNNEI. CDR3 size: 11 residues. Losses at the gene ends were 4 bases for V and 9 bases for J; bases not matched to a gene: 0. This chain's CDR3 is CASSGGGEQFF. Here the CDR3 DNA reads TGTGCCAGCAGTGGCGGGGGTGAGCAGTTCTTC.

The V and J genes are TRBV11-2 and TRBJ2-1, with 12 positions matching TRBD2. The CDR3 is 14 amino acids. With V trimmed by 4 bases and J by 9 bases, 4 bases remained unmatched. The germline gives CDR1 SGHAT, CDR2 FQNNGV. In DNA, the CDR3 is TGTGCCAGCAGCTCCGGACTAGCGGGGAGTGAGCAGTTCTTC. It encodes CASSSGLAGSEQFF.

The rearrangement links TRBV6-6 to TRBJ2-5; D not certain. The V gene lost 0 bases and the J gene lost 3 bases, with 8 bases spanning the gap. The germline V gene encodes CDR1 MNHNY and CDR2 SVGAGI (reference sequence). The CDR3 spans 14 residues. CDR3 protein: CASSYSSHKETQYF. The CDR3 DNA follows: TGTGCCAGCAGTTACTCGAGTCATAAAGAGACCCAGTACTTC.

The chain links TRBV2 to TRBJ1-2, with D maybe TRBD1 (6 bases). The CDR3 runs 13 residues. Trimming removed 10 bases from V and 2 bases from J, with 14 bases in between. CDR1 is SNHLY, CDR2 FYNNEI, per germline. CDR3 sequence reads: CATRGGGNYGYTF. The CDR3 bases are TGTGCCACCAGAGGGGGGGGAAACTATGGCTACACCTTC.

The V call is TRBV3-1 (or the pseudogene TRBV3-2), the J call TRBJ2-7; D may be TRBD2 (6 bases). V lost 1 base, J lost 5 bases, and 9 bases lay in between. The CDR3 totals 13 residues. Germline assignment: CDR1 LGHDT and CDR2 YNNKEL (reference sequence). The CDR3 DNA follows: TGTGCCAGCAGCCAAGCGGGGGTTAACGAGCAGTACTTC. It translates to CASSQAGVNEQYF.

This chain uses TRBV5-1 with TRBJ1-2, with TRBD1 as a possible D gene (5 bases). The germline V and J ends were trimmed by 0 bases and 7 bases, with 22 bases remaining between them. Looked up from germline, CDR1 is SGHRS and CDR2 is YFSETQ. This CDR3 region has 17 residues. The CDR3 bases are TGCGCCAGCAGCTTGGCCGGGGCTCTAAGCACCGGGGGTGGCTACACCTTC. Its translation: CASSLAGALSTGGGYTF.

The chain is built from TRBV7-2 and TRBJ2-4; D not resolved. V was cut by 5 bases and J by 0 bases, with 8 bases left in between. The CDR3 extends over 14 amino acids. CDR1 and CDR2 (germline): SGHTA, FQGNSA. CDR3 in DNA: TGTGCCAGCAGCCAGTACAAAGCCAAAAACATTCAGTACTTC. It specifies CASSQYKAKNIQYF.

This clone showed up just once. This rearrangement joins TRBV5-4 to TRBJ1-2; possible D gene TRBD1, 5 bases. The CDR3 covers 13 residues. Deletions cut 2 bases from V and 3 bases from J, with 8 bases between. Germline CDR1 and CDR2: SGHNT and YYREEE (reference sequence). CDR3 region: CASSLGVDYGYTF. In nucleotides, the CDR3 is TGTGCCAGCAGCTTAGGGGTCGACTATGGCTACACCTTC.

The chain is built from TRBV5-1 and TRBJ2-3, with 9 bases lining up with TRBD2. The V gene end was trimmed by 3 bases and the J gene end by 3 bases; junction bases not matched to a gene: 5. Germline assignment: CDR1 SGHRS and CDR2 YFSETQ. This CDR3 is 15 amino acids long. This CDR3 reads CASSYIAGETDTQYF. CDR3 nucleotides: TGCGCCAGCAGCTACATAGCGGGAGAAACAGATACGCAGTATTTT.

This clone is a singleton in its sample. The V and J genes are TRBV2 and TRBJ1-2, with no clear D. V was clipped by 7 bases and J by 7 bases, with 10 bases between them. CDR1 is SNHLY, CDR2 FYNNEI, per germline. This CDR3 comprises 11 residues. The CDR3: CASTQEAGYTF. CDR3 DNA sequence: TGTGCCAGCACCCAAGAGGCTGGCTACACCTTC. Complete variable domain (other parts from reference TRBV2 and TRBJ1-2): EPEVTQTPSHQVTQMGQEVILRCVPISNHLYFYWYRQILGQKVEFLVSFYNNEISEKSEIFDDQFSVERPDGSNFTLKIRSTKLEDSAMYFCASTQEAGYTFGSGTRLTVV.